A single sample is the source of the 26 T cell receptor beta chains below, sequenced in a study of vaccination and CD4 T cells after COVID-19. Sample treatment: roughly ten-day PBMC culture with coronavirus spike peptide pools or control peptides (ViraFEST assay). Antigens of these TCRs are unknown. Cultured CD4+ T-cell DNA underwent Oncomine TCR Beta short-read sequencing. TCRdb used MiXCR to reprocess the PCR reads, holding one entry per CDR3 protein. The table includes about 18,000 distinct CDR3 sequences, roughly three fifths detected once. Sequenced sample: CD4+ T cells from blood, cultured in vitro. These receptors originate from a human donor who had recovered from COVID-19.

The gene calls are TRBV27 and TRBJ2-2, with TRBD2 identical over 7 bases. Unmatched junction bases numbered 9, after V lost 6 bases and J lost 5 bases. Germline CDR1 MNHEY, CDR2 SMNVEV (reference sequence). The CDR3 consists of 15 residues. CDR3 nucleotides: TGTGCCAGCAGCCCCCGGGGTAGCGGGACCGGGGAGCTGTTTTTT. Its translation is CASSPRGSGTGELFF.

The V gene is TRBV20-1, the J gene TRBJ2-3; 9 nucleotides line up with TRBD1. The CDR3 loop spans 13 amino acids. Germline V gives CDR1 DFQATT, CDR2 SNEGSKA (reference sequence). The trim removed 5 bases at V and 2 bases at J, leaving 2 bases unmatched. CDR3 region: CSARTGVTDTQYF. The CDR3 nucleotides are TGCAGTGCTCGGACAGGGGTCACAGATACGCAGTATTTT.

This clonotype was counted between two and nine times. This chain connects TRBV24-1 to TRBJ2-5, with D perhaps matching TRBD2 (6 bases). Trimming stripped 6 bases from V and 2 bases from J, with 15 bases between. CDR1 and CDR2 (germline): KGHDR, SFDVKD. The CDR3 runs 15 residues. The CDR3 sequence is CATSPRRGGQETQYF. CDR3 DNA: TGTGCCACCAGTCCGAGAAGGGGAGGACAAGAGACCCAGTACTTC.

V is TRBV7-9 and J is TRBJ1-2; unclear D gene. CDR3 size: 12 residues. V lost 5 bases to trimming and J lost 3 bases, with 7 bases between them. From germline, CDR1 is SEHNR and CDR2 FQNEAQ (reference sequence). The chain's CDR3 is CASSHGDYGYTF. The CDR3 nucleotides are TGTGCCAGCAGCCACGGCGACTATGGCTACACCTTC.

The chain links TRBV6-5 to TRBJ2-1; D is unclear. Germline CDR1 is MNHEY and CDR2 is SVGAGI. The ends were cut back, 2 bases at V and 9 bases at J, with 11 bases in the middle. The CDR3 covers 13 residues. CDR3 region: CASSYQSQAEQFF. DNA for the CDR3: TGTGCCAGCAGTTACCAATCCCAGGCTGAGCAGTTCTTC.

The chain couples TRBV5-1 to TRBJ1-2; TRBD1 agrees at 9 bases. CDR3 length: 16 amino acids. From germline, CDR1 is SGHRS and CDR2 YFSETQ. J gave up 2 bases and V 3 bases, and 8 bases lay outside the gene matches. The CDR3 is CASSWGGDRANYGYTF. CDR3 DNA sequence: TGCGCCAGCAGCTGGGGTGGGGACAGGGCCAACTATGGCTACACCTTC.

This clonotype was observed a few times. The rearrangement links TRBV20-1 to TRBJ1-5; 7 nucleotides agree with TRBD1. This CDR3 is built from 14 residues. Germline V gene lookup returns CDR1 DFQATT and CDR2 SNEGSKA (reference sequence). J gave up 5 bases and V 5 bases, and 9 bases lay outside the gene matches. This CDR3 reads CSAPQGGFHQPQHF. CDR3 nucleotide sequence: TGCAGTGCTCCGCAAGGGGGCTTCCATCAGCCCCAGCATTTT.

This CDR3 reads CASSVAPNSNEKLFF. CDR3 sequence (DNA): TGTGCCAGCAGTGTTGCACCGAATTCGAATGAAAAACTGTTTTTT. This rearrangement joins TRBV6-1 to TRBJ1-4; D unresolved. From germline, CDR1 is MNHNS and CDR2 SASEGT. V dropped 4 bases and J dropped 5 bases, with 14 bases sitting between them. This CDR3 spans 15 amino acids.

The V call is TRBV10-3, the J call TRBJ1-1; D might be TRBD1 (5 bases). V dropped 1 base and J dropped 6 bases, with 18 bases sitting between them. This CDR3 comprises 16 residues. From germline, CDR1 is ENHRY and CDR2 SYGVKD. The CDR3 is CAISELEEYRTPEAFF. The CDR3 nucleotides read TGTGCCATCAGTGAGTTAGAGGAGTACAGGACCCCTGAAGCTTTCTTT.

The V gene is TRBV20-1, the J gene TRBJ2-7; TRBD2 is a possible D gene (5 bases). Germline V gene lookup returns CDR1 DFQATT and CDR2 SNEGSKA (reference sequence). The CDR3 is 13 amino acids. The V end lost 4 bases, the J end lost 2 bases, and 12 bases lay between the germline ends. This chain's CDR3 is CSANGAVTYEQYF. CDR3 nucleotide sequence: TGCAGTGCTAATGGAGCGGTGACCTACGAGCAGTACTTC.

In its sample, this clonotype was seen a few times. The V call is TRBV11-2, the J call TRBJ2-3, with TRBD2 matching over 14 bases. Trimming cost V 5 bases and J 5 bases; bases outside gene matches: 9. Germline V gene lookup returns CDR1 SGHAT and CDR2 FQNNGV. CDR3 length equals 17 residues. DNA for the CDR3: TGTGCCAGCAGCGGGGGGACTAGCGGGAGCGTATTAGATACGCAGTATTTT. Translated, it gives CASSGGTSGSVLDTQYF.

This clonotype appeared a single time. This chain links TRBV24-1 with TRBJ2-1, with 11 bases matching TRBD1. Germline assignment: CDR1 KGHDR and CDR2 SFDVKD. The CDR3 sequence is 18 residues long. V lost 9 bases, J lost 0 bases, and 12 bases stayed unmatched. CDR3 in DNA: TGTGCCACCCGCGGGACAGGGGGTCTAGAGAGCTCCTACAATGAGCAGTTCTTC. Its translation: CATRGTGGLESSYNEQFF.

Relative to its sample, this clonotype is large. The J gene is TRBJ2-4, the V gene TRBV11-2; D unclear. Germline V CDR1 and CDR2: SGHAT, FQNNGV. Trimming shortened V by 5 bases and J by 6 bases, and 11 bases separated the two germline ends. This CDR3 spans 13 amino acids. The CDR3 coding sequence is TGTGCCAGCAGCCTCGACCAACCAAACATTCAGTACTTC. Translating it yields CASSLDQPNIQYF.

CDR3 coding DNA: TGTGCCAGCAGGCTCGAGGACAGGGGCACTGAAGCTTTCTTT. It is translated as CASRLEDRGTEAFF. The gene calls are TRBV6-2 or TRBV6-3 and TRBJ1-1, with 9 nucleotides matching TRBD1. V trimming: 6 bases; J trimming: 4 bases; junction bases outside the gene matches: 6. The CDR3 spans 14 residues. CDR1 is MNHEY, CDR2 SVGEGT, per germline.

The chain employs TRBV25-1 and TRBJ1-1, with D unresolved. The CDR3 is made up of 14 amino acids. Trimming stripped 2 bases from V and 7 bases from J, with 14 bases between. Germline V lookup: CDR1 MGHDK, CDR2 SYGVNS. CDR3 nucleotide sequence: TGTGCCAGCAGTGAAAGACGAGGGATAGGTGAAGCTTTCTTT. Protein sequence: CASSERRGIGEAFF.

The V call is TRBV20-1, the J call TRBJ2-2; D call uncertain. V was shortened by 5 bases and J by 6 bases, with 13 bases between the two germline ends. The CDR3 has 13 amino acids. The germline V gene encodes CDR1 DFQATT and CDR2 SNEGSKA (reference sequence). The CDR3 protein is CSAPEFTSGELFF. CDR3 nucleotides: TGCAGTGCTCCAGAATTCACTTCCGGGGAGCTGTTTTTT.

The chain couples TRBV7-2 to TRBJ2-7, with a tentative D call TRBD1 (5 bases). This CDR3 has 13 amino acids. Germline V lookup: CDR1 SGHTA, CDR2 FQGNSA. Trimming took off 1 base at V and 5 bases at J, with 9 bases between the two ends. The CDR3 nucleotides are TGTGCCAGCAGCTTAGGGACACCGGACGAGCAGTACTTC. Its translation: CASSLGTPDEQYF.

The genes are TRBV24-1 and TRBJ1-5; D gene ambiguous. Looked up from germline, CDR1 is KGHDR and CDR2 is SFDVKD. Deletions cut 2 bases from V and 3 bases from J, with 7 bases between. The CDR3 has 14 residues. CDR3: CATSDSGANQPQHF. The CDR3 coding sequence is TGTGCCACCAGTGATTCAGGAGCCAATCAGCCCCAGCATTTT.

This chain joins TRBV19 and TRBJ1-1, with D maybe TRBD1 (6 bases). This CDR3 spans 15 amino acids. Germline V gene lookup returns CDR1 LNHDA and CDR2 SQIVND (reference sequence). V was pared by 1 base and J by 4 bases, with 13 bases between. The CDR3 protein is CASSIGAGGGTEAFF. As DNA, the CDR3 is TGTGCCAGTAGTATAGGTGCGGGGGGCGGCACTGAAGCTTTCTTT.

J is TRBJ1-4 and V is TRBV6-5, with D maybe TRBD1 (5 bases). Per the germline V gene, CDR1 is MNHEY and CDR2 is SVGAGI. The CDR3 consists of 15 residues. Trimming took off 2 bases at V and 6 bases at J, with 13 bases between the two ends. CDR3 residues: CASSYGMGVDEKLFF. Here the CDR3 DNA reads TGTGCCAGCAGTTACGGAATGGGGGTAGATGAAAAACTGTTTTTT.

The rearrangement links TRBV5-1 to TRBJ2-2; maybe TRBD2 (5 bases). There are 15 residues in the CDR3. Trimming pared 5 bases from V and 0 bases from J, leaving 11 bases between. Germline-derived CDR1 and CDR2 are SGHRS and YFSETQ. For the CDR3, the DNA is TGCGCCAGCAGTCCGAGCGGAGCGAACACCGGGGAGCTGTTTTTT. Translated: CASSPSGANTGELFF.

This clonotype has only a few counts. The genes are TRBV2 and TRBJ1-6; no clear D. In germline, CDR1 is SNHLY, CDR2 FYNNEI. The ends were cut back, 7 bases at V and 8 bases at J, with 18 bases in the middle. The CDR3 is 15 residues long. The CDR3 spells CASIFRIPGDSPLHF. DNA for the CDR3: TGTGCCAGCATTTTCAGGATTCCTGGGGATTCACCCCTCCACTTT.

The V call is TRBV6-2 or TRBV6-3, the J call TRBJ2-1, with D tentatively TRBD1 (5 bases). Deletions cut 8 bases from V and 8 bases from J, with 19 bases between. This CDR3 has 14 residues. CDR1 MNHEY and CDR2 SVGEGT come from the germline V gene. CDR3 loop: CASLPQGKGDEQFF. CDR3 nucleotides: TGTGCCAGCCTTCCCCAGGGAAAGGGCGATGAGCAGTTCTTC.

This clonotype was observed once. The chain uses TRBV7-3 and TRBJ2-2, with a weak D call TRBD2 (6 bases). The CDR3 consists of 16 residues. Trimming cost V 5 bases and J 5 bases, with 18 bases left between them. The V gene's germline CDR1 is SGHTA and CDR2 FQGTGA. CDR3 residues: CASSPNAHGGTGELFF. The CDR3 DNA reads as TGTGCCAGCAGCCCAAACGCCCATGGGGGGACCGGGGAGCTGTTTTTT.

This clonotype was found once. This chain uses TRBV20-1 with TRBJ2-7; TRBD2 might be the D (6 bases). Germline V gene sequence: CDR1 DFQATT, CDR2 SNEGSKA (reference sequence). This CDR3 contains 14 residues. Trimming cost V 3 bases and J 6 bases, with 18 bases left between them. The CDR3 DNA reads TGCAGTGCTAGCAGACTAGGGGCCTTTTTCGAGCAGTACTTC. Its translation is CSASRLGAFFEQYF.

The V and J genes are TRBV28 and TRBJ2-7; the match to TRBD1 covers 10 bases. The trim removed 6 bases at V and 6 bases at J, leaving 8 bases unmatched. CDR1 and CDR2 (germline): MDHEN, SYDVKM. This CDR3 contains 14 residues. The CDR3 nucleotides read TGTGCCAGCAGCTTGGGACAGGGGTCGGGCGAGCAGTACTTC. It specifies CASSLGQGSGEQYF.